This T cell receptor (beta chain) stems from a study of blood T cell repertoires in COVID-19. Overall study context: Collection of acute and convalescent COVID-19 samples took place in the United States, Italy and Spain. The cDNA or gDNA used as material had been derived from T cells, B-cell-depleted T cells, or PBMCs.

Trimming at V came to 1 base and at J to 6 bases, leaving 4 bases not matched to a gene. This CDR3 contains 16 residues. Germline CDR1 is LGHDT and CDR2 is YNNKEL (reference sequence). Assay: immunoSEQ multiplex PCR; the TCRdb copy retains only in-frame clones and omits some. The sample lists roughly 380,000 clones; around 89% were seen once. This receptor was obtained from a woman in her thirties or forties with COVID-19, enrolled during active disease. The material sequenced was peripheral blood. The chain carries TRBV3-1 (or the pseudogene TRBV3-2) and TRBJ2-1; 12 bases are a match to TRBD2. CDR3 nucleotides: TGTGCCAGCAGCCAAGGAGCTAGCGGGAGGGCCAATGAGCAGTTCTTC. Translation gives CASSQGASGRANEQFF.